These 12 T cell receptor beta chains originate from one sample sequenced in a study of T-cell reconstitution after alpha-beta-depleted transplantation in children. The authors prepared the TCRbeta library with unique molecular identifiers. TCRdb fed the PCR reads into MiXCR, producing one record per CDR3 protein. The sample includes about 600,000 distinct CDR3 sequences, approximately 22% of them seen just once. The specimen was PBMCs, mostly from graft donor cells, collected 360 days after TCRalphabeta/CD19-depleted stem cell transplant. Receptors were obtained from a boy in the first two years of life who had a stem cell transplant for acute myeloid leukemia, so the T cells may come from the graft donor.

This clonotype was detected ten times or more. V usage is TRBV20-1 and J usage is TRBJ2-5; 8 nucleotides line up with TRBD1. Germline loops: CDR1 DFQATT, CDR2 SNEGSKA (reference sequence). Germline trimming cut 3 bases from V and 7 bases from J; bases unmatched to any gene: 10. This CDR3 is 14 amino acids long. The DNA for the CDR3 is TGCAGTGCTAGGAGGGACAGGCCTCTAGGGACCCAGTACTTC. The encoded protein is CSARRDRPLGTQYF.

This clonotype was detected ten times or more. The genes are TRBV7-2 and TRBJ2-5, with 9 bases aligning to TRBD2. CDR1 and CDR2 from the germline V gene are SGHTA and FQGNSA. Germline trimming cut 1 base from V and 5 bases from J; bases unmatched to any gene: 2. This CDR3 is built from 14 residues. The CDR3 is CASSLGGLAETQYF. DNA for the CDR3: TGTGCCAGCAGCTTAGGCGGACTAGCGGAGACCCAGTACTTC.

The rearrangement uses TRBV7-9 and TRBJ1-2, with a tentative D call TRBD1 (5 bases). This CDR3 is 16 amino acids long. V was cut by 5 bases and J by 0 bases, with 16 bases left in between. CDR1 and CDR2 from the germline V gene are SEHNR and FQNEAQ (reference sequence). For the CDR3, the DNA is TGTGCCAGCAGCACACGACAGCCAGGCTCTAACTATGGCTACACCTTC. Translation: CASSTRQPGSNYGYTF.

This clonotype has a count of ten or more. The chain employs TRBV7-8 and TRBJ2-7; D may be TRBD1 (5 bases). The CDR3 is 13 amino acids. Per germline, CDR1 SGHVS and CDR2 FQNEAQ. Trimming shortened V by 5 bases and J by 2 bases, and 10 bases separated the two germline ends. In DNA, the CDR3 is TGTGCCAGCAGCCCCCAGGGTACCTACGAGCAGTACTTC. Protein sequence: CASSPQGTYEQYF.

This clonotype has a count of ten or more. The chain joins TRBV5-1 to TRBJ2-1; no firm D call. Germline V CDR1 and CDR2: SGHRS, YFSETQ. The CDR3 has 14 residues. Trimming removed 3 bases at V and 6 bases at J, with 13 bases between. The CDR3 spells CASSSGPPSNEQFF. The DNA for the CDR3 is TGCGCCAGCAGCTCCGGTCCTCCTTCCAATGAGCAGTTCTTC.

This clonotype was recorded many times. The rearrangement links TRBV27 to TRBJ2-5; D gene uncertain. Germline V gives CDR1 MNHEY, CDR2 SMNVEV (reference sequence). Between the trimmed V and J ends, which lost 1 base and 3 bases, there was a span of 6 bases. The CDR3 contains 13 residues. The CDR3 DNA reads as TGTGCCAGCAGTTTATGGTTCGAAGAGACCCAGTACTTC. It translates to CASSLWFEETQYF.

The chain carries TRBV20-1 and TRBJ1-4; maybe TRBD1 (5 bases). The CDR3 length is 15 residues. CDR1 is DFQATT and CDR2 is SNEGSKA in the germline V gene (reference sequence). Deletions cut 6 bases from V and 3 bases from J, with 17 bases between. CDR3 in amino acids: CSARSLGGANEKLFF. In nucleotides, the CDR3 is TGCAGTGCCAGGAGCCTCGGGGGGGCTAATGAAAAACTGTTTTTT.

At least ten counts were recorded for this clonotype. The J gene is TRBJ2-5, the V gene TRBV20-1; the match to TRBD2 covers 11 bases. Trimming took 6 bases from V and 1 from J; bases not matched to a gene: 4. CDR1 and CDR2 (germline): DFQATT, SNEGSKA (reference sequence). The CDR3 sequence is 14 residues long. CDR3 coding DNA: TGCAGTGCCCCGACTAGCGGGGCCCAAGAGACCCAGTACTTC. This sequence encodes CSAPTSGAQETQYF.

The V gene is TRBV20-1, the J gene TRBJ2-5; 14 nucleotides agree with TRBD2. With V trimmed by 5 bases and J by 5 bases, 4 bases remained unmatched. The CDR3 length is 14 residues. CDR1 is DFQATT and CDR2 is SNEGSKA in the germline V gene (reference sequence). The CDR3 loop reads CSARGLAGGETQYF. The CDR3 DNA reads TGCAGTGCTCGAGGACTAGCGGGGGGTGAGACCCAGTACTTC.

This clonotype was seen a handful of times. Here the CDR3 DNA reads TGCAGCGTTGAAAGGGGCGGACTTAGGAACGAGCAGTACTTC. Amino acids: CSVERGGLRNEQYF. V is TRBV29-1 and J is TRBJ2-7; D is perhaps TRBD1 or TRBD2 (5 bases each). Trimming took off 2 bases at V and 5 bases at J, with 16 bases between the two ends. Germline V CDR1 and CDR2: SQVTM, ANQGSEA. The CDR3 has 14 amino acids.

The chain recombines TRBV4-1 with TRBJ1-5; no clear D gene. V lost 3 bases, J lost 4 bases, and 19 bases lay in between. Germline CDR1 is MGHRA and CDR2 is YSYEKL. The CDR3 is 17 residues long. CDR3 in amino acids: CASSQSRETLGNQPQHF. CDR3 bases: TGCGCCAGCAGCCAGTCGAGGGAGACACTTGGTAATCAGCCCCAGCATTTT.

The rearrangement links TRBV12-3 or TRBV12-4 to TRBJ2-5; D gene unclear. The germline V and J ends were trimmed by 2 bases and 2 bases, with 12 bases remaining between them. CDR3 length: 15 amino acids. CDR3 sequence: CASSLSVPSQETQYF. The CDR3 nucleotides are TGTGCCAGCAGTTTATCTGTCCCCTCTCAAGAGACCCAGTACTTC.